This T cell receptor beta chain is drawn from a study of T cell repertoires in cytomegalovirus infection. General study results and limits: Summed frequency of shared TCR beta families picked out CMV carriers who also had the relevant HLA.

This clonotype turned up a few times. What it binds is not known. The V end was cut by 7 bases, the J end by 4 bases, with 21 bases between. This CDR3 has 16 residues. Looked up from germline, CDR1 is SGHRS and CDR2 is YFSETQ. One entry per CDR3 protein results from TCRdb running MiXCR on the reads. The sample has approximately 990,000 distinct CDR3 sequences; roughly 30% are singletons. This TCR was recovered from a human donor in good health (CMV status not recorded). Some clones in this sample may be carry-over from other donors' samples. The starting material was cultured CD8+ T cells from PBMCs, obtained from culture after CMV antigen stimulation. V gene TRBV5-1 combines with J gene TRBJ2-1; D is possibly TRBD2 (6 bases). Here the CDR3 DNA reads TGCGCCAGCGGGACTGGTGGGGCTCCCGATTACAATGAGCAGTTCTTC. It yields the protein CASGTGGAPDYNEQFF.